Below are 11 T cell receptor beta chains sequenced from a single sample in a study of metastatic and nonmetastatic thyroid tumors. Using MiXCR, TCRdb re-called clones from the PCR reads. The data contain some 33,000 clones, roughly 6.8% of them singletons. Ahead of thyroid surgery, no patient had received treatment of any kind. The sample consisted of blood. The receptor set was obtained from a female donor with papillary thyroid cancer or a benign thyroid nodule (not recorded which). Some clones in this sample may be carry-over from other donors' samples.

Concerning this clone: A much bigger clone sits one base away, suggesting this may be a read error. This sequence joins TRBV20-1 and TRBJ2-3; 7 bases map to TRBD1. CDR1 is DFQATT, CDR2 SNEGSKA, per germline (reference sequence). The CDR3 loop spans 13 amino acids. Trimming took 8 bases from V and 1 from J; bases not matched to a gene: 6. The CDR3 coding sequence is TGCAGTTTGGGACAGTTAGGCACAGATACGCAGTATTTT. Translation: CSLGQLGTDTQYF.

The table lists this clone with a few counts. The chain combines TRBV4-3 with TRBJ2-4; D is unresolved. This CDR3 has 16 amino acids. Germline CDR1 and CDR2: LGHNA and YSLEER. Trimming left V 1 base short and J 2 bases short, with 12 bases between. Here the CDR3 reads CASSQVGSATKNIQYF. CDR3 bases: TGCGCCAGCAGCCAAGTCGGATCTGCAACCAAAAACATTCAGTACTTC.

There are many counts of this clone. This chain uses TRBV19 with TRBJ2-1; 7 nucleotides line up with TRBD1. CDR3 length: 14 amino acids. Trimming at V came to 3 bases and at J to 6 bases, leaving 5 bases not matched to a gene. Germline V gene data show CDR1 as LNHDA and CDR2 as SQIVND (reference sequence). This CDR3 reads CASSIQDRLNEQFF. CDR3 coding DNA: TGTGCCAGTAGTATCCAGGACAGGCTCAATGAGCAGTTCTTC.

The table lists this clone with many counts. V usage is TRBV6-1 and J usage is TRBJ1-5; 7 bases are a match to TRBD1. This CDR3 has 15 residues. Losses at the gene ends were 6 bases for V and 1 base for J; bases not matched to a gene: 6. From germline, CDR1 is MNHNS and CDR2 SASEGT. CDR3 in DNA: TGTGCCAGCAGGCGCAGGGGACAGAGCAATCAGCCCCAGCATTTT. Translated: CASRRRGQSNQPQHF.

This clone was detected many times. Within the sample, other DNA sequences also encode this same CDR3. The chain joins TRBV19 to TRBJ1-5; D may be TRBD1 (5 bases). V lost 5 bases and J lost 4, with 9 bases in between. CDR3 length: 13 amino acids. In germline, CDR1 is LNHDA, CDR2 SQIVND (reference sequence). CDR3: CASSPGTNQPQHF. The DNA for the CDR3 is TGTGCCAGTAGTCCCGGGACTAATCAGCCCCAGCATTTT.

This clone came up many times. This chain connects TRBV29-1 to TRBJ1-1; no definite D call. Trimming shortened V by 4 bases and J by 2 bases, and 8 bases separated the two germline ends. The CDR3 contains 12 residues. Germline lookup yields CDR1 SQVTM and CDR2 ANQGSEA. CDR3 region: CSVADGNTEAFF. In DNA form, the CDR3 reads TGCAGCGTTGCCGACGGAAACACTGAAGCTTTCTTT.

This clone was recorded many times. The V gene is TRBV5-8, the J gene TRBJ1-1; D ambiguous. Trimming stripped 4 bases from V and 12 bases from J, with 19 bases between. Germline CDR1 is SGHTS and CDR2 is YDEGEE. This CDR3 region has 13 residues. CDR3: CASSATWASWTFF. Written as DNA, the CDR3 is TGTGCCAGCAGCGCCACATGGGCTTCGTGGACTTTCTTT.

The sample holds a few counts of this clone. V usage is TRBV27 and J usage is TRBJ2-7, with D perhaps TRBD1 (6 bases). The germline V gene has CDR1 MNHEY and CDR2 SMNVEV (reference sequence). The CDR3 consists of 15 residues. V was shortened by 1 base and J by 1 base, with 11 bases between the two germline ends. This CDR3 is CASSLYRDGSYEQYF. CDR3 bases: TGTGCCAGCAGTTTATACAGGGACGGTTCCTACGAGCAGTACTTC.

In its sample, this clone was seen many times. The J gene is TRBJ2-3, the V gene TRBV18; no firm D call. The germline V gene encodes CDR1 KGHSH and CDR2 LQKENI. The V gene lost 2 bases and the J gene lost 5 bases, with 11 bases spanning the gap. This CDR3 region has 14 residues. The CDR3 reads CASSPTQTKDTQYF. The CDR3 DNA follows: TGTGCCAGCTCACCAACTCAGACCAAAGATACGCAGTATTTT.

This clone has at least ten counts. The V and J genes are TRBV20-1 and TRBJ2-2; D not resolved. CDR1 and CDR2 from the germline V gene are DFQATT and SNEGSKA (reference sequence). This CDR3 spans 13 amino acids. The CDR3, as DNA: TGCAGGGTTTCGGCAGCCAACACCGGGGAGCTGTTTTTT. Translating it yields CRVSAANTGELFF.

There are many counts of this clone. This rearrangement joins TRBV6-1 to TRBJ2-7, with D perhaps being TRBD1 or TRBD2 (6 bases each). V gave up 3 bases and J gave up 0 bases, with 15 bases separating them. Germline-derived CDR1 and CDR2 are MNHNS and SASEGT. The length of the CDR3 is 16 residues. CDR3 coding DNA: TGTGCCAGCAGTGACGGGTGGGGGGCCAACTCCTACGAGCAGTACTTC. This gives the protein CASSDGWGANSYEQYF.